Below are 8 T cell receptor beta chains sequenced from a single sample in a study of blood T cell repertoires in COVID-19. Only in-frame clones appear in the TCRdb table, and some are missing; sequencing was by immunoSEQ multiplex PCR. The sample records approximately 450,000 clones, about 90% being singletons. Sequencing was carried out using PBMCs or T cells enriched from blood (not recorded which). The receptors here all came from a woman between 18 and 30 years old with acute COVID-19.

This sequence joins TRBV19 and TRBJ2-7; 16 bases fit TRBD2. J lost 2 bases, V lost 5 bases, and 0 bases had no gene match. Per the germline V gene, CDR1 is LNHDA and CDR2 is SQIVND (reference sequence). The CDR3 sequence is 15 residues long. The chain's CDR3 is CASSGTSGGAYEQYF. DNA of the CDR3: TGTGCCAGTAGTGGGACTAGCGGGGGGGCCTACGAGCAGTACTTC. Filled out from reference TRBV19 and TRBJ2-7, the complete variable domain reads DGGITQSPKYLFRKEGQNVTLSCEQNLNHDAMYWYRQDPGQGLRLIYYSQIVNDFQKGDIAEGYSVSREKKESFPLTVTSAQKNPTAFYLCASSGTSGGAYEQYFGPGTRLTVT.

This clone was counted between two and nine times. This rearrangement joins TRBV7-2 to TRBJ1-3, with D perhaps TRBD1 (5 bases). Germline CDR1 is SGHTA and CDR2 is FQGNSA. There are 13 residues in the CDR3. The V and J ends lost 3 bases and 9 bases respectively, with 12 bases between them. CDR3 in amino acids: CASSFKGEVTIYF. The CDR3 DNA follows: TGTGCCAGCAGCTTTAAAGGGGAGGTCACCATATATTTT.

The chain is built from TRBV28 and TRBJ2-2; D is unresolved. The CDR3 is made up of 13 amino acids. CDR1 is MDHEN and CDR2 is SYDVKM in the germline V gene. V lost 5 bases and J 5 bases, leaving 9 bases between the germline ends. The CDR3 is CASSVYSTGELFF. The CDR3, as DNA: TGTGCCAGCAGTGTCTACTCAACCGGGGAGCTGTTTTTT.

This chain connects TRBV3-1 (or the pseudogene TRBV3-2) to TRBJ2-3, with 12 bases aligning to TRBD2. There are 15 residues in the CDR3. Germline values: CDR1 LGHDT, CDR2 YNNKEL (reference sequence). Trimming at V came to 1 base and at J to 4 bases, leaving 0 bases not matched to a gene. In DNA form, the CDR3 reads TGTGCCAGCAGCCAAGCTAGCGGGAGGGCAGATACGCAGTATTTT. It is translated as CASSQASGRADTQYF.

The chain links TRBV4-3 to TRBJ2-7; D might be TRBD2 (6 bases). The germline V and J ends were trimmed by 3 bases and 1 base, with 10 bases remaining between them. CDR1 and CDR2 (germline): LGHNA, YSLEER. This CDR3 is built from 14 residues. The CDR3 region is CASSQIAESYEQYF. The CDR3 DNA sequence: TGCGCCAGCAGCCAGATAGCGGAGTCCTACGAGCAGTACTTC.

J is TRBJ2-2 and V is TRBV11-2; TRBD1 matches 7 bases. V dropped 5 bases and J dropped 6; count of bases not matched to a gene: 6. The V gene's germline CDR1 is SGHAT and CDR2 FQNNGV. The length of the CDR3 is 14 residues. The CDR3 nucleotides read TGTGCCAGCAGCGATTACCAGGGGGCCGGGGAGCTGTTTTTT. It is translated as CASSDYQGAGELFF.

V and J are TRBV3-1 (or the pseudogene TRBV3-2) and TRBJ1-2; D perhaps matches TRBD1 (5 bases). CDR3 length equals 14 residues. Trimming removed 0 bases at V and 3 bases at J, with 8 bases between. Per the germline V gene, CDR1 is LGHDT and CDR2 is YNNKEL (reference sequence). The CDR3 region is CASSQDLQDYGYTF. CDR3 DNA: TGTGCCAGCAGCCAAGATTTACAGGACTATGGCTACACCTTC.

In its sample, this clone was seen many times. Other DNA sequences within the sample encode an identical CDR3. This chain uses TRBV7-9 with TRBJ2-5; 9 positions agree with TRBD1. The germline CDR1 and CDR2 sequences are SEHNR and FQNEAQ (reference sequence). The junction had 6 bases not matched to a gene; V was cut back by 5 bases and J by 5 bases. The CDR3 runs to 14 residues. DNA for the CDR3: TGTGCCAGCAGCCTAGGGACAGGGAGTGAGACCCAGTACTTC. It translates to CASSLGTGSETQYF.